What follows describes a single T cell receptor (beta chain). Trimming at V came to 0 bases and at J to 3 bases, leaving 1 base not matched to a gene. The CDR3 extends over 16 amino acids. Germline CDR1 KGHSH, CDR2 LQKENI. Treatment noted: preoperative locoregional IRX-2 cytokine immunotherapy. Patients received preoperative, locoregional IRX-2 cytokine immunotherapy in a phase Ib study. This entry comes from a study of preoperative IRX-2 immunotherapy in early breast cancer. Profiled with immunoSEQ multiplex PCR; TCRdb holds only in-frame clones, not every one. The sample holds about 5,600 clones, approximately 58% seen once.

This chain links TRBV18 with TRBJ2-1; 11 nucleotides match TRBD2. The sequencing here drew on tumor tissue, taken before IRX-2 immunotherapy. The receptor was isolated from a human donor with breast cancer. The CDR3 DNA is TGTGCCAGCTCACCACCAACTAGCGGGAGCTACAATGAGCAGTTCTTC. Translated, it gives CASSPPTSGSYNEQFF.